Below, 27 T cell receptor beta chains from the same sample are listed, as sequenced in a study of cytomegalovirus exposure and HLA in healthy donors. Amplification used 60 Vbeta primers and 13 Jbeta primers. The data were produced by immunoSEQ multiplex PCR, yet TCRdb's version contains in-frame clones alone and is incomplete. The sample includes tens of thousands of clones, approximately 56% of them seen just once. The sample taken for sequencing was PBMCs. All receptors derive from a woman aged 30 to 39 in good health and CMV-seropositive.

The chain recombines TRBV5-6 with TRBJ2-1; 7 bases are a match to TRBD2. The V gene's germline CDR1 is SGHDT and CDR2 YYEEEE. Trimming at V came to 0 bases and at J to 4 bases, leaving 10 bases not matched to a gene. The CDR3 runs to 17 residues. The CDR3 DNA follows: TGTGCCAGCAGCTTGGCCGATCAGCGGGGTGTGTACAATGAGCAGTTCTTC. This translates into CASSLADQRGVYNEQFF.

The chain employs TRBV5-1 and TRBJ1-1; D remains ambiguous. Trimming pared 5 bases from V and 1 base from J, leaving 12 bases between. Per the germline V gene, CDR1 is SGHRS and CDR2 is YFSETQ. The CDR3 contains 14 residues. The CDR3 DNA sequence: TGCGCCAGCAGGGAGACTAGCGGGAACACTGAAGCTTTCTTT. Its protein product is CASRETSGNTEAFF.

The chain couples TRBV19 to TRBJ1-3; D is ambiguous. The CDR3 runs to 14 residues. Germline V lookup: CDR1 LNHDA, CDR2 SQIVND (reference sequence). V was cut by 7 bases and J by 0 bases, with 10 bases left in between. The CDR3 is CASTLGSSGNTIYF. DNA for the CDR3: TGTGCCAGTACCCTTGGGAGCTCTGGAAACACCATATATTTT.

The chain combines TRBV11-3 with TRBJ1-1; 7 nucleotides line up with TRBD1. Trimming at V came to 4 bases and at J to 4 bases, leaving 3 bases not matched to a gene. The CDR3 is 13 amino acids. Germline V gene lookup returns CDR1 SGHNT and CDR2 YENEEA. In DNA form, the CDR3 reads TGTGCCAGCAGCTGGAACAGGGGCACTGAAGCTTTCTTT. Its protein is CASSWNRGTEAFF.

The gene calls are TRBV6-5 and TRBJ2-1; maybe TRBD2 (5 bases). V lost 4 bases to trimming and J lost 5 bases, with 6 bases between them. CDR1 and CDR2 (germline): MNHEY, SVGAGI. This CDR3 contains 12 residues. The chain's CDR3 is CASSSGNNEQFF. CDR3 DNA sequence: TGTGCCAGCAGTTCCGGGAACAATGAGCAGTTCTTC.

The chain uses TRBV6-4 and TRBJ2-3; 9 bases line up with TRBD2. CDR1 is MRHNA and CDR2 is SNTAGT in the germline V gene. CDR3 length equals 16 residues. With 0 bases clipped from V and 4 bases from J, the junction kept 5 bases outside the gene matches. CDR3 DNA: TGTGCCAGCAGTGACTCTTCTGGCGGGGGGGCAGATACGCAGTATTTT. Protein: CASSDSSGGGADTQYF.

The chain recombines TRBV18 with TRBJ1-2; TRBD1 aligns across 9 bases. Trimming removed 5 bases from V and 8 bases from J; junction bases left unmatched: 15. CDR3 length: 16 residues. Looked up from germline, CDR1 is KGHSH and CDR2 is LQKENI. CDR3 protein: CASSGTAQGAASGYTF. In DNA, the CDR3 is TGTGCCAGCTCAGGGACGGCACAGGGGGCTGCGAGCGGCTACACCTTC. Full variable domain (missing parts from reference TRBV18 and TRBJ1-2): NAGVMQNPRHLVRRRGQEARLRCSPMKGHSHVYWYRQLPEEGLKFMVYLQKENIIDESGMPKERFSAEFPKEGPSILRIQQVVRGDSAAYFCASSGTAQGAASGYTFGSGTRLTVV.

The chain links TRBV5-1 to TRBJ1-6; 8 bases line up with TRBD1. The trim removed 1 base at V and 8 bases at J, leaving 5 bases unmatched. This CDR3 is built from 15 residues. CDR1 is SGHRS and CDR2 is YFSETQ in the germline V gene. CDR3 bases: TGCGCCAGCAGCTTGCCCGGGACAGGTGATTCACCCCTCCACTTT. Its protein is CASSLPGTGDSPLHF.

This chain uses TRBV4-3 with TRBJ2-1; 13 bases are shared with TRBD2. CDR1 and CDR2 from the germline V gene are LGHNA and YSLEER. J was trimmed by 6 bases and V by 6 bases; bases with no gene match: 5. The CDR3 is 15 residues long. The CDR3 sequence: CASSPTSGGANEQFF. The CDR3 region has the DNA TGCGCCAGCAGTCCCACTAGCGGGGGGGCCAATGAGCAGTTCTTC.

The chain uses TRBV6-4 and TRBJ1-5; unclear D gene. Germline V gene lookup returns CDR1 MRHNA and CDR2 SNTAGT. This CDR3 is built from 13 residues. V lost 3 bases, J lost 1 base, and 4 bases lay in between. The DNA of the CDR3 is TGTGCCAGCAGTGAGAGAAGCAATCAGCCCCAGCATTTT. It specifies CASSERSNQPQHF.

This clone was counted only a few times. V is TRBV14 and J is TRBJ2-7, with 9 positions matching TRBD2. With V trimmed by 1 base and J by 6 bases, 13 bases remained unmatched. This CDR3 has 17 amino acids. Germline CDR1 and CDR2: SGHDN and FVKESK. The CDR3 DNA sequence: TGTGCCAGCAGCCAAGCCCAACTAGCGGGTATACTCCTCGAGCAGTACTTC. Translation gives CASSQAQLAGILLEQYF.

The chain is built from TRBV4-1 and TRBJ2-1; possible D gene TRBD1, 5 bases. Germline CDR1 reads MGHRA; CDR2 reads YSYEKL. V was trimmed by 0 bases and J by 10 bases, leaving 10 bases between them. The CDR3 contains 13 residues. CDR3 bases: TGCGCCAGCAGCCAAGATCAGCAGGGAGAGCAGTTCTTC. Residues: CASSQDQQGEQFF.

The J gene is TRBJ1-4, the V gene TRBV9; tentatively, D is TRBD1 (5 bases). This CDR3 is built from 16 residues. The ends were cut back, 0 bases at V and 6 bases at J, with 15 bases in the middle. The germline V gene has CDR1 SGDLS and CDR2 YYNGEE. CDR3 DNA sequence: TGTGCCAGCAGCGTAGGATCGGGGGGGGGATATGAAAAACTGTTTTTT. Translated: CASSVGSGGGYEKLFF.

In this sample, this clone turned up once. For the CDR3, the DNA is TGTGCCAGCAGCTACCTCAAGTGGGACAGCTATGGCTACACCTTC. Amino acids: CASSYLKWDSYGYTF. J is TRBJ1-2 and V is TRBV28; 7 bases align to TRBD1. This CDR3 comprises 15 residues. The V gene end was trimmed by 6 bases and the J gene end by 4 bases; junction bases not matched to a gene: 11. CDR1 and CDR2 (germline): MDHEN, SYDVKM.

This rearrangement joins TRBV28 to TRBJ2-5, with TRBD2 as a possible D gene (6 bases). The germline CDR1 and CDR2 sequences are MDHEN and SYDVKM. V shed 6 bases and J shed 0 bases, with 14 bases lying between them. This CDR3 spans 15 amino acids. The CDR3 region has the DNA TGTGCCAGCAGGCTGGGACTTTCGTACCAAGAGACCCAGTACTTC. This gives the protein CASRLGLSYQETQYF.

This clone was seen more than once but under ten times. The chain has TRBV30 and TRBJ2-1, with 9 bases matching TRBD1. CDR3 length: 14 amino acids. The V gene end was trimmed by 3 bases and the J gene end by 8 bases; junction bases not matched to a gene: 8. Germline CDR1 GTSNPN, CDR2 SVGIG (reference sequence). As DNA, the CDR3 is TGTGCCTGGAGCGGCGGGACAGGGCCCGATGAGCAGTTCTTC. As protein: CAWSGGTGPDEQFF. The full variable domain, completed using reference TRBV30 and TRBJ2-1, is SQTIHQWPATLVQPVGSPLSLECTVEGTSNPNLYWYRQAAGRGLQLLFYSVGIGQISSEVPQNLSASRPQDRQFILSSKKLLLSDSGFYLCAWSGGTGPDEQFFGPGTRLTVL.

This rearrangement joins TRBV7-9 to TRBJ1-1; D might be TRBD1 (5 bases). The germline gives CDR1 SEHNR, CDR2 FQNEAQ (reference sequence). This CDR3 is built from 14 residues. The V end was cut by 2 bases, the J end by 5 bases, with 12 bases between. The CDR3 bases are TGTGCCAGCAGCTTACTCGGGAGGGGTACTGAAGCTTTCTTT. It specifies CASSLLGRGTEAFF.

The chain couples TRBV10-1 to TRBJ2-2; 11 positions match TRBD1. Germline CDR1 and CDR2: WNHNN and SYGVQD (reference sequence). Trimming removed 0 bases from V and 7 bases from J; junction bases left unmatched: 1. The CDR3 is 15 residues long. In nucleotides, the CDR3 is TGCGCCAGCAGTGAGTCGGGACAGGGGGACGGGGAGCTGTTTTTT. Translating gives CASSESGQGDGELFF.

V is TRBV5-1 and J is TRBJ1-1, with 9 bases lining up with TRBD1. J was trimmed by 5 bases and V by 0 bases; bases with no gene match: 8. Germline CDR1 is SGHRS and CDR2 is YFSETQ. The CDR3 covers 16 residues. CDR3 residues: CASSLGGGQGGTEAFF. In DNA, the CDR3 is TGCGCCAGCAGCTTGGGGGGGGGACAGGGTGGTACTGAAGCTTTCTTT.

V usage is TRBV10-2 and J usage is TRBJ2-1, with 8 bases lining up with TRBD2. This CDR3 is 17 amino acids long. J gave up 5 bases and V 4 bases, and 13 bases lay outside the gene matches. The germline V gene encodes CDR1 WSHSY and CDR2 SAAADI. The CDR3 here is CASSVPNIAGTHNEQFF. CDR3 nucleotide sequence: TGCGCCAGCAGTGTTCCAAATATAGCGGGAACCCACAATGAGCAGTTCTTC.

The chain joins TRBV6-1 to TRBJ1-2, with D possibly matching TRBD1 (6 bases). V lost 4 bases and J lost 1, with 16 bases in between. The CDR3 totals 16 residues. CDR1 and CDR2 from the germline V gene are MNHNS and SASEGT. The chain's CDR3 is CASSGARGVLNYGYTF. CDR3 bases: TGTGCCAGCAGTGGGGCCAGGGGCGTTCTTAACTATGGCTACACCTTC.

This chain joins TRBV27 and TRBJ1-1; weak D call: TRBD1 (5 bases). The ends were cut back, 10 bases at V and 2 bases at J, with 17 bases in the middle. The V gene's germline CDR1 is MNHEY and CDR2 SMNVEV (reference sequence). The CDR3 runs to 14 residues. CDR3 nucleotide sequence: TGTGCCACCAAAGCAAGGGGCCAAAACACTGAAGCTTTCTTT. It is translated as CATKARGQNTEAFF.

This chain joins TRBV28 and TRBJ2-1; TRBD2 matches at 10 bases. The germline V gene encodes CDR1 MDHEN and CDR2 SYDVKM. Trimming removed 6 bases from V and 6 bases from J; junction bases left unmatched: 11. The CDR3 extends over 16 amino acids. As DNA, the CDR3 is TGTGCCAGCAGCCCTGGCTCTAGCGGGGGAGGCAATGAGCAGTTCTTC. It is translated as CASSPGSSGGGNEQFF.

The chain's CDR3 is CAIRAGGGDNSPLHF. The CDR3 DNA reads as TGTGCCATCAGGGCCGGGGGGGGCGATAATTCACCCCTCCACTTT. The chain joins TRBV10-3 to TRBJ1-6; perhaps TRBD1 as D (6 bases). The CDR3 totals 15 residues. The germline CDR1 and CDR2 sequences are ENHRY and SYGVKD. Trimming pared 6 bases from V and 5 bases from J, leaving 14 bases between.

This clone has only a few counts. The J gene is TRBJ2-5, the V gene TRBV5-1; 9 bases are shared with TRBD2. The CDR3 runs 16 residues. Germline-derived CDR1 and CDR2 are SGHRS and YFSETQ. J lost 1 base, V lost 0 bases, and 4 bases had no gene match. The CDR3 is CASSLAGGGAQETQYF. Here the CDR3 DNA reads TGCGCCAGCAGCTTGGCTGGCGGGGGGGCCCAAGAGACCCAGTACTTC.

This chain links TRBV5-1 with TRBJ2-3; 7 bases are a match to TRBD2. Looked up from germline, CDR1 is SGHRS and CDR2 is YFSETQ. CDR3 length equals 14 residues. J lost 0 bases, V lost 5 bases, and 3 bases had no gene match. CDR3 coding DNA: TGCGCCAGCAGTCTAGCGGCTAGCACAGATACGCAGTATTTT. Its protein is CASSLAASTDTQYF.

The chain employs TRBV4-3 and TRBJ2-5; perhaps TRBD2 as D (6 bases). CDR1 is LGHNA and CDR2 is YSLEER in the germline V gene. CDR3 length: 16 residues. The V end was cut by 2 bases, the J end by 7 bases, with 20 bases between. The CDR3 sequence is CASSQNLRTTLGTQYF. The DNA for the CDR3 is TGCGCCAGCAGCCAAAACCTAAGGACTACCCTGGGGACCCAGTACTTC.